These 30 T cell receptor beta chains share one sample of origin, sequenced in a study of blood T cell repertoires in COVID-19. Measured with immunoSEQ multiplex PCR; TCRdb has only the in-frame clones, and not every one. The sample consists of under 130,000 clones, approximately 78% of them appearing once. The sequencing sample was made of peripheral blood. These TCRs come from an elderly woman with acute or convalescent COVID-19.

The CDR3 protein is CASRGQSTDTQYF. The CDR3 nucleotides are TGCGCCAGCAGGGGACAGTCCACAGATACGCAGTATTTT. The chain uses TRBV4-3 and TRBJ2-3; TRBD1 matches 7 bases. The CDR3 extends over 13 amino acids. The J segment lost 2 bases and the V segment lost 6 bases, leaving 2 bases of the junction unmatched. Germline CDR1 reads LGHNA; CDR2 reads YSLEER.

The chain links TRBV6-2 or TRBV6-3 to TRBJ2-1, with a possible D match to TRBD1 (6 bases). This CDR3 is built from 15 residues. Germline CDR1 is MNHEY and CDR2 is SVGEGT. The V gene lost 4 bases and the J gene lost 5 bases, with 15 bases spanning the gap. The CDR3 nucleotides read TGTGCCAGCAGTTTCGGCAGGGGCTTCGACAATGAGCAGTTCTTC. Protein product: CASSFGRGFDNEQFF.

As regards this clone: One end of the junction is discordant with germline, which a read error may explain. The V call is TRBV7-2, the J call TRBJ1-2; possibly TRBD1 for D (5 bases). Germline CDR1 and CDR2: SGHTA and FQGNSA. This CDR3 comprises 16 residues. CDR3: CASSLARQRGRYGYTF. The CDR3 DNA reads as TGTGCCAGCAGCCTAGCGAGACAGCGGGGTCGATATGGCTACACCTTC.

V gene TRBV10-1 combines with J gene TRBJ2-7; 9 bases line up with TRBD1. The CDR3 spans 13 residues. From germline, CDR1 is WNHNN and CDR2 SYGVQD (reference sequence). V was pared by 8 bases and J by 3 bases, with 5 bases of the junction left unmatched. DNA of the CDR3: TGCGCCAGCGGACCGGGACAGGGCTACGAGCAGTACTTC. Its protein product is CASGPGQGYEQYF.

The V call is TRBV9, the J call TRBJ2-1; D is possibly TRBD1 (6 bases). V was shortened by 1 base and J by 4 bases, with 12 bases between the two germline ends. Germline-derived CDR1 and CDR2 are SGDLS and YYNGEE. The CDR3 loop spans 15 amino acids. CDR3 nucleotides: TGTGCCAGCAGCGTAACAGGGCAGGTTTACAATGAGCAGTTCTTC. This translates into CASSVTGQVYNEQFF.

This chain joins TRBV2 and TRBJ2-2, with 10 bases that match TRBD1. CDR3 length equals 14 residues. The ends lost 5 bases at V and 7 bases at J; junction bases unmatched: 4. The germline V gene has CDR1 SNHLY and CDR2 FYNNEI. Here the CDR3 reads CASSLTGGIGELFF. The DNA of the CDR3 is TGTGCCAGCAGTCTGACAGGGGGCATCGGGGAGCTGTTTTTT.

The gene calls are TRBV24-1 and TRBJ2-2, with 9 nucleotides matching TRBD2. The CDR3 spans 17 residues. In germline, CDR1 is KGHDR, CDR2 SFDVKD. The V and J ends lost 0 bases and 0 bases, in that order; junction bases with no gene match: 1. CDR3 coding DNA: TGTGCCACCAGTGATTTGGGCGGGAGGGCGAACACCGGGGAGCTGTTTTTT. It is translated as CATSDLGGRANTGELFF.

This chain links TRBV15 with TRBJ2-5, with 7 nucleotides matching TRBD1. The CDR3 consists of 15 residues. V lost 1 base and J lost 5; bases outside the gene matches: 7. Germline CDR1 LNHNV, CDR2 YYDKDF (reference sequence). The CDR3 coding sequence is TGTGCCACCAGCAGAGGAAACAGGGGAGAGGAGACCCAGTACTTC. Translated, it gives CATSRGNRGEETQYF. The whole variable domain, remainder taken from reference TRBV15 and TRBJ2-5, is DAMVIQNPRYQVTQFGKPVTLSCSQTLNHNVMYWYQQKSSQAPKLLFHYYDKDFNNEADTPDNFQSRRPNTSFCFLDIRSPGLGDTAMYLCATSRGNRGEETQYFGPGTRLLVL.

This clone was observed a handful of times. The chain combines TRBV29-1 with TRBJ2-5; 9 bases fit TRBD2. Germline loops: CDR1 SQVTM, CDR2 ANQGSEA. This CDR3 spans 16 amino acids. The CDR3 DNA reads TGCACCATCTCCCACGGGACTAGCAGGGGGGGAGAGACCCAGTACTTC. Translated: CTISHGTSRGGETQYF. The complete variable domain, with remaining parts taken from reference TRBV29-1 and TRBJ2-5, reads SAVISQKPSRDICQRGTSLTIQCQVDSQVTMMFWYRQQPGQSLTLIATANQGSEATYESGFVIDKFPISRPNLTFSTLTVSNMSPEDSSIYLCTISHGTSRGGETQYFGPGTRLLVL.

This chain connects TRBV7-7 to TRBJ1-1; D might be TRBD1 (5 bases). Germline values: CDR1 SSHAT, CDR2 FNYEAQ (reference sequence). V was shortened by 1 base and J by 4 bases, with 16 bases between the two germline ends. CDR3 size: 16 residues. The DNA of the CDR3 is TGTGCCAGCAGCTTAGGAGCAGGGCCCATACCCACTGAAGCTTTCTTT. This translates into CASSLGAGPIPTEAFF.

The chain couples TRBV5-4 to TRBJ2-1; 7 bases map to TRBD2. The CDR3 is made up of 15 amino acids. The J segment lost 3 bases and the V segment lost 0 bases, leaving 3 bases of the junction unmatched. CDR1 is SGHNT, CDR2 YYREEE, per germline (reference sequence). CDR3 in amino acids: CASSLDASGYNEQFF. CDR3 in DNA: TGTGCCAGCAGCTTGGACGCTAGCGGCTACAATGAGCAGTTCTTC.

The chain uses TRBV14 and TRBJ1-4; D uncertain. The CDR3 contains 13 residues. CDR1 SGHDN and CDR2 FVKESK come from the germline V gene. V lost 5 bases and J lost 6, with 10 bases in between. CDR3 nucleotides: TGTGCCAGCAGCTGGAGGTGGGATGAAAAACTGTTTTTT. Its translation is CASSWRWDEKLFF.

The chain is built from TRBV19 and TRBJ2-4, with a weak D call TRBD2 (6 bases). The ends were cut back, 7 bases at V and 3 bases at J, with 13 bases in the middle. The V gene's germline CDR1 is LNHDA and CDR2 SQIVND (reference sequence). The CDR3 length is 14 residues. The CDR3 coding sequence is TGTGCCAGTACGGCGAGGAGGGACAAAAACATTCAGTACTTC. It translates to CASTARRDKNIQYF. The full variable domain, rest sourced from reference TRBV19 and TRBJ2-4, is DGGITQSPKYLFRKEGQNVTLSCEQNLNHDAMYWYRQDPGQGLRLIYYSQIVNDFQKGDIAEGYSVSREKKESFPLTVTSAQKNPTAFYLCASTARRDKNIQYFGAGTRLSVL.

The gene calls are TRBV4-3 and TRBJ1-2; 7 bases align to TRBD1. The CDR3 runs 13 residues. V was clipped by 0 bases and J by 6 bases; unmatched bases: 1. The germline gives CDR1 LGHNA, CDR2 YSLEER. CDR3 amino acids: CASSQDTGDGYTF. The CDR3 bases are TGCGCCAGCAGCCAAGATACAGGGGATGGCTACACCTTC.

In nucleotides, the CDR3 is TGTGCCAGCTCACCTGCCCGGGCTAGCCGAACCGGGGAGCTGTTTTTT. It codes for CASSPARASRTGELFF. The V and J genes are TRBV18 and TRBJ2-2, with a tentative D call TRBD2 (5 bases). V lost 3 bases, J lost 5 bases, and 16 bases lay in between. This CDR3 contains 16 residues. Germline values: CDR1 KGHSH, CDR2 LQKENI. Looking up the rest from reference TRBV18 and TRBJ2-2 gives the full variable domain: NAGVMQNPRHLVRRRGQEARLRCSPMKGHSHVYWYRQLPEEGLKFMVYLQKENIIDESGMPKERFSAEFPKEGPSILRIQQVVRGDSAAYFCASSPARASRTGELFFGEGSRLTVL.

The chain is built from TRBV7-9 and TRBJ2-7, with D perhaps matching TRBD1 (6 bases). CDR1 and CDR2 (germline): SEHNR, FQNEAQ (reference sequence). V was cut by 2 bases and J by 4 bases, with 9 bases left in between. The CDR3 has 13 amino acids. The CDR3 coding sequence is TGTGCCAGCAGCTTAACAGGGTTTTACGAGCAGTACTTC. It yields the protein CASSLTGFYEQYF.

J is TRBJ2-1 and V is TRBV7-6; weak D call: TRBD2 (6 bases). Germline V gene lookup returns CDR1 SGHVS and CDR2 FNYEAQ. There are 13 residues in the CDR3. V was shortened by 5 bases and J by 6 bases, with 11 bases between the two germline ends. The CDR3, as DNA: TGTGCCAGCAGCCCTGGGACTGGCAATGAGCAGTTCTTC. As protein: CASSPGTGNEQFF.

This clone appeared a single time. The chain carries TRBV12-3 or TRBV12-4 and TRBJ1-5, with 7 nucleotides matching TRBD1. The CDR3 extends over 13 amino acids. With V trimmed by 3 bases and J by 5 bases, 1 base remained unmatched. DNA for the CDR3: TGTGCCAGCAGTTTGCAGGGGGATCAGCCCCAGCATTTT. It yields the protein CASSLQGDQPQHF.

This clone has a single count. The rearrangement links TRBV19 to TRBJ2-1, with 11 bases identical to TRBD2. Trimming removed 4 bases from V and 5 bases from J; junction bases left unmatched: 10. The CDR3 covers 17 residues. Germline-derived CDR1 and CDR2 are LNHDA and SQIVND (reference sequence). CDR3 sequence reads: CASSKTSGSIRDNEQFF. DNA of the CDR3: TGTGCCAGTAGTAAAACTAGCGGGAGTATTAGGGACAATGAGCAGTTCTTC.

The chain uses TRBV4-3 and TRBJ2-1; 14 nucleotides agree with TRBD2. The V gene end was trimmed by 4 bases and the J gene end by 2 bases; junction bases not matched to a gene: 4. The germline gives CDR1 LGHNA, CDR2 YSLEER. The CDR3 covers 17 residues. In DNA, the CDR3 is TGCGCCAGCAGCCTAGGGACTAGCGGGAGCACCTACAATGAGCAGTTCTTC. Its translation: CASSLGTSGSTYNEQFF.

The rearrangement joins TRBV6-5 to TRBJ1-4; no definite D call. CDR3 size: 14 residues. Germline V CDR1 and CDR2: MNHEY, SVGAGI. V shed 6 bases and J shed 0 bases, with 8 bases lying between them. The CDR3 is CASRQSATNEKLFF. The CDR3 bases are TGTGCCAGCAGACAGAGTGCAACTAATGAAAAACTGTTTTTT.

The chain carries TRBV19 and TRBJ1-2, with D perhaps matching TRBD1 (6 bases). CDR1 is LNHDA and CDR2 is SQIVND in the germline V gene (reference sequence). The CDR3 spans 13 residues. V lost 7 bases to trimming and J lost 5 bases, with 14 bases between them. CDR3 loop: CASNLGTSYGYTF. The CDR3 DNA follows: TGTGCCAGTAACCTAGGGACATCTTATGGCTACACCTTC.

V usage is TRBV28 and J usage is TRBJ2-2; 9 bases align to TRBD1. V was clipped by 6 bases and J by 7 bases; unmatched bases: 9. The germline CDR1 and CDR2 sequences are MDHEN and SYDVKM. This CDR3 contains 15 residues. The CDR3 DNA follows: TGTGCCAGCAGAACACCGGGACAGGGATTCGGGGAGCTGTTTTTT. This gives the protein CASRTPGQGFGELFF.

The chain has TRBV5-1 and TRBJ1-4, with D possibly being TRBD1 (6 bases). V was cut by 3 bases and J by 2 bases, with 8 bases left in between. The germline V gene encodes CDR1 SGHRS and CDR2 YFSETQ. The length of the CDR3 is 14 residues. The CDR3 here is CASSSQGTNEKLFF. The CDR3 nucleotides are TGCGCCAGCAGCTCTCAGGGGACTAATGAAAAACTGTTTTTT.

As for this clone: The same CDR3 can be traced to other DNA sequences in this sample. The chain couples TRBV5-1 to TRBJ2-5; TRBD2 matches 12 bases. Germline values: CDR1 SGHRS, CDR2 YFSETQ. Unmatched junction bases numbered 6, after V lost 4 bases and J lost 5 bases. CDR3 size: 15 residues. In DNA form, the CDR3 reads TGCGCCAGCAGCCTGGGAACTAGCGGGAGGGAGACCCAGTACTTC. Amino acids: CASSLGTSGRETQYF.

The chain employs TRBV9 and TRBJ1-1; D is unclear. The CDR3 length is 13 residues. The V end lost 0 bases, the J end lost 3 bases, and 6 bases lay between the germline ends. CDR1 and CDR2 from the germline V gene are SGDLS and YYNGEE. The CDR3, as DNA: TGTGCCAGCAGCGTAGTTGCGGACACTGAAGCTTTCTTT. Amino acid sequence: CASSVVADTEAFF.

The chain is built from TRBV18 and TRBJ2-3, with TRBD1 identical over 7 bases. After removal of 0 bases from V and 0 bases from J, the junction contained 18 bases not matched to a gene. The CDR3 contains 21 residues. The germline CDR1 and CDR2 sequences are KGHSH and LQKENI. CDR3 loop: CASSPPLGTEIQESSTDTQYF. As DNA, the CDR3 is TGTGCCAGCTCACCACCCCTCGGGACAGAAATCCAAGAATCTAGCACAGATACGCAGTATTTT. Combining the CDR3 with reference TRBV18 and TRBJ2-3 gives the whole variable domain NAGVMQNPRHLVRRRGQEARLRCSPMKGHSHVYWYRQLPEEGLKFMVYLQKENIIDESGMPKERFSAEFPKEGPSILRIQQVVRGDSAAYFCASSPPLGTEIQESSTDTQYFGPGTRLTVL.

The rearrangement uses TRBV5-1 and TRBJ2-2, with D uncertain. The germline gives CDR1 SGHRS, CDR2 YFSETQ. Trimming cost V 2 bases and J 5 bases, with 7 bases left between them. The CDR3 is made up of 13 amino acids. The CDR3 region has the DNA TGCGCCAGCAGCTTAGAGAGAACCGGGGAGCTGTTTTTT. This gives the protein CASSLERTGELFF.

The chain uses TRBV11-2 and TRBJ2-1; 13 bases map to TRBD2. After removal of 6 bases from V and 9 bases from J, the junction contained 5 bases not matched to a gene. CDR1 and CDR2 (germline): SGHAT, FQNNGV. This CDR3 is 14 amino acids long. The DNA for the CDR3 is TGTGCCAGCAGAGGACTAGCGGGAGATGGTGAGCAGTTCTTC. Residues: CASRGLAGDGEQFF.

The chain is built from TRBV15 and TRBJ2-3, with 9 bases identical to TRBD1. Looked up from germline, CDR1 is LNHNV and CDR2 is YYDKDF (reference sequence). This CDR3 contains 18 residues. V shed 0 bases and J 0 bases; nucleotides not matched to a gene: 7. The CDR3 region is CATSRDKGQGSSTDTQYF. The CDR3 region has the DNA TGTGCCACCAGCAGAGATAAGGGACAGGGAAGTAGCACAGATACGCAGTATTTT. The full variable domain, rest sourced from reference TRBV15 and TRBJ2-3, is DAMVIQNPRYQVTQFGKPVTLSCSQTLNHNVMYWYQQKSSQAPKLLFHYYDKDFNNEADTPDNFQSRRPNTSFCFLDIRSPGLGDTAMYLCATSRDKGQGSSTDTQYFGPGTRLTVL.